The T cell receptor (beta chain) described here comes from a study of cytomegalovirus exposure and HLA in healthy donors. Study-level information: A later analysis reported the same platform for the roughly 120 validation repertoires and the roughly 700 first-cohort repertoires.

Regarding the study as a whole: The authors listed some 150 TCR beta chains as cytomegalovirus-associated.

Separate from the approximately 670-subject first cohort was the 120-subject validation cohort, to which the donors belonged. Sequenced by immunoSEQ multiplex PCR; TCRdb stores in-frame clones only, minus some. The sample holds 35,000 to 50,000 clones, about 93% seen once. On this clone: Its target is not known.

Material: PBMCs. The source of this sequence is a man aged 18 to 29 in good health and CMV-seronegative.

CDR3 sequence: CASATGTSNSPLHF. The CDR3 DNA reads as TGCGCCAGCGCCACCGGGACTTCGAATTCACCCCTCCACTTT. The J gene is TRBJ1-6, the V gene TRBV5-1, with D possibly being TRBD1 (5 bases). In germline, CDR1 is SGHRS, CDR2 YFSETQ. V dropped 7 bases and J dropped 7 bases, with 15 bases sitting between them. The CDR3 length is 14 residues. Looking up the rest from reference TRBV5-1 and TRBJ1-6 gives the full variable domain: KAGVTQTPRYLIKTRGQQVTLSCSPISGHRSVSWYQQTPGQGLQFLFEYFSETQRNKGNFPGRFSGRQFSNSRSEMNVSTLELGDSALYLCASATGTSNSPLHFGNGTRLTVT.